This T cell receptor beta chain appears in the sequencing data of a study of identical twins. The CDR3 is 12 amino acids. CDR1 and CDR2 (germline): SQVTM, ANQGSEA. V was trimmed by 2 bases and J by 9 bases, leaving 13 bases between them. One entry per CDR3 protein, called by TCRdb with MiXCR from the 5' RACE reads. The table records approximately 630,000 distinct CDR3 sequences, 7.1% of them present only once. This clonotype was detected a few times. These data were also filed under a second study, of yellow fever vaccine responses in identical twins.

The source material was PBMCs. This receptor was taken from a woman younger than 35 in good health. The chain recombines TRBV29-1 with TRBJ1-1; weak D call: TRBD1 (6 bases). CDR3 bases: TGCAGCGTTGAATACGGAGGACAGCAAGCTTTCTTT. It encodes CSVEYGGQQAFF.